This TCR beta chain is from a study of T cells in localized non-small cell lung cancer (dated by TCRdb to 2020 to 2022). The study in broad terms: The study analyzed T cell repertoires of 236 early-stage NSCLC patients, comparing tumors and uninvolved tumor-adjacent lungs. All 240 or so NSCLC patients in the cohort were treatment-naive and had localized lung tumors that were resected. NSCLC patients had a mean age of roughly 66 years, and around 140 were male and 107 female.

This clone appeared a few times. Which antigen it targets is not known. Base qualities are missing; no much larger clone stands one base away. The immunoSEQ Assay was used to sequence TCR beta CDR3 regions from DNA. The authors' pipeline ran thus. To compute T cell density, TCR beta template counts were normalized to usable DNA, which was estimated by amplifying housekeeping genes. The preseqR package was used to estimate richness by extrapolating to 400,000 templates for PBMC samples and to 120,000 templates for tissue samples. Clonality was calculated as one minus Pielou's evenness. Differential abundance testing on productive amino-acid clonotypes, with a minimum total count of 5 and an alpha of 0.1, was used to identify tissue-enriched TCRs. Repertoire overlap between compartments was quantified with the Jaccard Index and Morisita Overlap Index. TCR beta CDR3s were clustered by GLIPH together with public tetramer-defined viral CDR3s, and at least three viral sequences plus V-gene enrichment were required for viral motifs. Imported from immuneACCESS, the table was reduced by TCRdb to in-frame sequences with V and J called. These copies leave out some clones; in studies compared against another copy, an unresolved V gene accounts for under half, and the cause of the remainder is not known. The V and J calls and clone size were taken over from that table, and D and trimming were inferred from the DNA. The sample table contains 4,400 or so clones; only one count was recorded for about 32% of them. About 12% of the sample rests with the top ten.

General conclusions and limits of the study: Because of the exploratory design, TCR variables were selected using unadjusted p-values without false-discovery rate correction. Because multi-region sequencing of the tumors was not done, intratumor heterogeneity could not be ruled out. The highest T cell clonality was observed in uninvolved tumor-adjacent lung, where clonality exceeded that of tumor, suggesting that antigenic responses were more focused in uninvolved tumor-adjacent lung. A median of about 50 of the top 100 tumor clones turned up in the paired uninvolved adjacent lung, and roughly 28 of those clones also ranked among the top 100 of that same adjacent lung. Longer overall survival was associated with higher T cell density in blood, whereas shorter survival was associated with higher clonality in adjacent lung.

At diagnosis, tumor, uninvolved tumor-adjacent lung and peripheral blood were collected and then preserved as a mix of FFPE and fresh-frozen material. Measured from the cysteine to the phenylalanine, the CDR3 is 14 residues long. Just the 42-base CDR3 DNA is kept, in frame starting at base 1. V is clipped by 6 bases and J by 1 base, and the sequence between their germline boundaries is 10 bases long. Looking up the germline V gene yields CDR1 MNHGY and CDR2 SAAAGT. Specimen: lung tumor tissue, collected before any cancer treatment. The clonotype comes from an older male donor with stage III lung adenocarcinoma. The chain employs TRBV6-8 and TRBJ2-1; the D call could be TRBD1 or TRBD2, with each sharing 5 bases. Read as DNA, the sequence is TGTGCCAGCAGGGGGGTGAGGTCCTACAATGAGCAGTTCTTC. The resulting protein is CASRGVRSYNEQFF.